Listed below are T cell receptor beta chains from one sample, sequenced in a study of regulatory T cells in long-lasting Graves disease. A single record per CDR3 protein comes from TCRdb applying MiXCR to the multiplex PCR reads. The sample yields some 370,000 distinct CDR3 sequences, approximately 12% seen once. The same specimen was also included in a second study, on T cells in Graves' hyperthyroidism and ophthalmopathy.

Material: peripheral blood mononuclear cells (PBMCs), obtained at new diagnosis, from a patient treated with antithyroid drugs. These receptors were obtained from a woman aged 18-35 years with Graves disease. Both conserved end residues are part of each CDR3. A D gene is named only where the DNA matches it firmly. A row's size may be missing; if present it is once, few, many or a size class.

TRBJ2-5,many,16,.,TRBV24-1,TGTGCCACCAGTGACCCTACTACAGGAATTAAAGAGACCCAGTACTTC,CATSDPTTGIKETQYF
TRBJ2-1,many,19,.,TRBV12-3/TRBV12-4,TGTGCCAGCAGTTTCAAGGTTTATAAGGTGGCCACTCCACGGGATGAGCAGTTCTTC,CASSFKVYKVATPRDEQFF
TRBJ2-2,many,16,.,TRBV11-2,TGTGCCAGCAGCGCTAAAGGAGGATGGGACACCGGGGAGCTGTTTTTT,CASSAKGGWDTGELFF
TRBJ1-4,many,12,.,TRBV12-3/TRBV12-4,TGTGCCAGCAGGACAATTTTCCCCGAACTGTTTTTT,CASRTIFPELFF
TRBJ1-1,many,13,.,TRBV7-2,TGTGCCAGCAGCCCGGGAGTCTACACTGAAGCTTTCTTT,CASSPGVYTEAFF
TRBJ2-5,few,14,.,TRBV20-1,TGCAGTGCTAGAGATGGAGGGGAAAAAGAGACCCAGTACTTC,CSARDGGEKETQYF
TRBJ2-2,many,15,TRBD2,TRBV19,TGTGCCAGTAGTATCAGCGGGAGGTACGGCGGGGAGCTGTTTTTT,CASSISGRYGGELFF
TRBJ1-2,many,15,.,TRBV4-3,TGCGCCAGCAGCCTCCGTGAGGAAGCTAACTATGGCTACACCTTC,CASSLREEANYGYTF
TRBJ2-2,many,15,.,TRBV7-2,TGTGCCAGCAGCCAGGACGGAAGGGAATCCGGGGAGCTGTTTTTT,CASSQDGRESGELFF
TRBJ2-2,many,13,TRBD1,TRBV12-3/TRBV12-4,TGTGCCAGCAGTTTGACAGGGAGAGTGGTGGTGTTTTTT,CASSLTGRVVVFF
TRBJ2-4,few,12,.,TRBV7-2,TGTGCCAGCAGCTTATTTACAAACATTCAGTACTTC,CASSLFTNIQYF
TRBJ1-5,many,15,.,TRBV6-1,TGTGCCAGCAGCCTCAGGGGAAATGGCAATCAGCCCCAGCATTTT,CASSLRGNGNQPQHF
TRBJ1-2,many,15,.,TRBV28,TGTGCCAGCACCAGGGAGGGCCCCAGGTACTATGGCTACACCTTC,CASTREGPRYYGYTF
TRBJ2-1,few,21,TRBD2,TRBV6-1,TGTGCCAGCAACACCCGCCGGCCAACTTTTCGGAAAGGGAGGGCCTACAATGAGCAGTTCTTC,CASNTRRPTFRKGRAYNEQFF
TRBJ1-1,many,13,TRBD1,TRBV6-1,TGTGCCAGCACCGCCGGGACAGCATATCCGGCTTTCTTT,CASTAGTAYPAFF
TRBJ2-4,many,15,.,TRBV13,TGTGCCAGCAGTTTTCAGGAAATAGCCAAAAACATTCAGTACTTC,CASSFQEIAKNIQYF
TRBJ2-1,many,16,TRBD1,TRBV2,TGTGCCAGCAGTGAATACGGGACAGGGGGCTACAATGAGCAGTTCTTC,CASSEYGTGGYNEQFF
TRBJ2-1,many,14,.,TRBV6-5,TGTGCCAGCAGTTTAGGGCAGGTGTCGAAGGGGCAGTTCTTC,CASSLGQVSKGQFF
TRBJ2-3,few,16,TRBD2,TRBV15,TGTGCCACCAGCAGAGGGACTAGCGGGAGGTCAGATACGCAGTATTTT,CATSRGTSGRSDTQYF
TRBJ2-2,.,12,.,TRBV6-1,TGTGCCAGCAGTGAATTCTTGCGGGAGCTGTTTTTT,CASSEFLRELFF
TRBJ1-1,.,15,.,TRBV30,TGTGCCTGGATCCCGATAATAATAAGGGACACTGAAGCTTTCTTT,CAWIPIIIRDTEAFF
TRBJ2-5,many,15,TRBD2,TRBV20-1,TGCAGTGCTAGAGATCCGGGACTAGGGACGGAGACCCAGTACTTC,CSARDPGLGTETQYF
TRBJ2-5,few,14,.,TRBV18,TGTGCCAGCTCCCGAAGGGACGGTAAAGAGACCCAGTACTTC,CASSRRDGKETQYF
TRBJ2-3,.,17,TRBD2,TRBV5-4,TGTGCCAGCAGCTCTACCGGGACTAGCGGGGGCAGAGATACGCAGTATTTT,CASSSTGTSGGRDTQYF
TRBJ2-3,.,18,TRBD2,TRBV20-1,TGCAGTGCTGGGACTAGCGGGCCTACTCAAGCGGGCACAGATACGCAGTATTTT,CSAGTSGPTQAGTDTQYF
TRBJ1-4,many,15,.,TRBV4-3,TGCGCCAGCAGCCAAGGGACGGCGCCCAATGAAAAACTGTTTTTT,CASSQGTAPNEKLFF
TRBJ1-4,.,12,.,TRBV28,TGTGCCAGCAGTAAACAGGAGGAAAAACTGTTTTTT,CASSKQEEKLFF
TRBJ2-1,.,15,.,TRBV29-1,TGCAGCGTTGCTACCGTGGGGGAGGTGGCGGGTGAGCAGTTCTTC,CSVATVGEVAGEQFF
TRBJ1-5,many,15,.,TRBV6-1,TGTGCCAGCAGTCTTGATCCCTATAGCAATCAGCCCCAGCATTTT,CASSLDPYSNQPQHF
TRBJ1-1,few,14,.,TRBV29-1,TGCAGCGTTGAAGACAGAGACCTAGGGACTGAAGCTTTCTTT,CSVEDRDLGTEAFF
TRBJ1-4,.,17,.,TRBV7-9,TGTGCCAGCAGCTTTCAGGCAGTGCCAGCAACTAATGAAAAACTGTTTTTT,CASSFQAVPATNEKLFF
TRBJ1-1,many,18,TRBD1,TRBV2,TGTGCCAGCAGTCTGTTAGTTGACAGGGGCGGGGGTGACACTGAAGCTTTCTTT,CASSLLVDRGGGDTEAFF
TRBJ2-2,few,15,.,TRBV7-9,TGTGCCAGCAGCTTAAGTCAACCCTCCAAGGGGGAGCTGTTTTTT,CASSLSQPSKGELFF
TRBJ2-1,many,14,.,TRBV4-3,TGCGCCAGCAGCCAAGATCGACAGACCAGGGAGCAGTTCTTC,CASSQDRQTREQFF
TRBJ1-6,many,17,.,TRBV27,TGTGCCAGCAGTTTACTAGGGTCCCCCTTTTATAATTCACCCCTCCACTTT,CASSLLGSPFYNSPLHF
TRBJ1-2,many,15,TRBD1,TRBV10-3,TGTGCCATCAGGGGGTATCTCGGACAGGCGCGTGGCTACACCTTC,CAIRGYLGQARGYTF
TRBJ1-2,many,17,.,TRBV27,TGTGCCAGCAGCCGGAGATCCTCCGGGACGTATGTCTATGGCTACACCTTC,CASSRRSSGTYVYGYTF
TRBJ1-3,few,15,.,TRBV18,TGTGCCAGCTCACCGATTTTCGGGACGGGAAACACCATATATTTT,CASSPIFGTGNTIYF
TRBJ2-1,many,12,.,TRBV7-2,TGTGCCAGCAGCTTTCGTGGGAGTGAGCAGTTCTTC,CASSFRGSEQFF
TRBJ2-7,many,18,TRBD2,TRBV7-9,TGTGCCAGCAGCCGGGCTCCGGGACTAGCGGGAGTTGCAATCGAGCAGTACTTC,CASSRAPGLAGVAIEQYF
TRBJ1-6,many,15,.,TRBV5-1,TGCGCCAGCAGCTCATGGTCGCAGCAGAATTCACCCCTCCACTTT,CASSSWSQQNSPLHF
TRBJ2-3,many,13,TRBD2,TRBV13,TGTGCCAGCAGCTTGAGCGGGAGCGGTACGCAGTATTTT,CASSLSGSGTQYF